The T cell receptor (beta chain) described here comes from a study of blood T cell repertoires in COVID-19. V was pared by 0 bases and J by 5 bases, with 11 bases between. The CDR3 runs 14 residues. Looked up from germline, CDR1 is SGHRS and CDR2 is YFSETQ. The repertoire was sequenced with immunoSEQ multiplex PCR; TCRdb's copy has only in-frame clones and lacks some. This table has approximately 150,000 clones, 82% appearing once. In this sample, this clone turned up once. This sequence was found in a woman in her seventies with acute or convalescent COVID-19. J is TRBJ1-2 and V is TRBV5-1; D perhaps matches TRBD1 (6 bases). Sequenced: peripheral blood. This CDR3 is CASSLAGTKYGYTF. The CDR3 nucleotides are TGCGCCAGCAGCTTGGCGGGGACAAAATATGGCTACACCTTC.